These 24 T cell receptor beta chains originate from one sample sequenced in a study of shared clonotypes between healthy human individuals. The method was immunoSEQ multiplex PCR; TCRdb's version includes in-frame clones alone and lacks a portion of them. Found here are 2,100,000 or so clones, approximately 96% of them singletons; the top ten hold around 0.13%. Sequencing was carried out using naive CD4+ T cells sorted from blood. As for subset: CD45RA+ positively selected. These receptors originate from a man aged 18-30 years in good health.

This chain links TRBV19 with TRBJ2-7, with D unresolved. This CDR3 has 13 amino acids. Trimming stripped 3 bases from V and 4 bases from J, with 10 bases between. CDR1 LNHDA and CDR2 SQIVND come from the germline V gene (reference sequence). DNA of the CDR3: TGTGCCAGTAGTATCGGACGGCCATACGAGCAGTACTTC. The encoded protein is CASSIGRPYEQYF.

The V gene is TRBV4-1, the J gene TRBJ2-3; D is ambiguous. Germline V CDR1 and CDR2: MGHRA, YSYEKL. The V gene lost 0 bases and the J gene lost 3 bases, with 7 bases spanning the gap. CDR3 length: 14 residues. DNA of the CDR3: TGCGCCAGCAGCCAAGATCTCCTGACAGATACGCAGTATTTT. It is translated as CASSQDLLTDTQYF.

The chain couples TRBV1 to TRBJ2-7; TRBD2 reflects the table's D call only, with no check against the DNA. TRBV1 is flagged as a pseudogene. The CDR3 spans 18 residues. The CDR3 DNA follows: TGCACCAGCAGCCAAGGAATAGGCCTAGCGGGGGGGCCCTACGAGCAGTACTTC. Translation: CTSSQGIGLAGGPYEQYF.

This clone turned up a few times. The rearrangement uses TRBV5-1 and TRBJ1-5; 8 bases are shared with TRBD1. J gave up 8 bases and V 0 bases, and 7 bases lay outside the gene matches. This CDR3 is 15 amino acids long. Germline values: CDR1 SGHRS, CDR2 YFSETQ. CDR3 coding DNA: TGCGCCAGCAGCTTGGGCAGGGGGCAGGGTGAGCCCCAGCATTTT. Encoded protein: CASSLGRGQGEPQHF.

The V call is TRBV30, the J call TRBJ1-3; D is unclear. The germline V gene encodes CDR1 GTSNPN and CDR2 SVGIG (reference sequence). CDR3 length equals 14 residues. The V gene lost 8 bases and the J gene lost 4 bases, with 18 bases spanning the gap. The CDR3 region is CAGIRIIPGNTIYF. CDR3 sequence (DNA): TGTGCCGGTATAAGGATTATCCCCGGAAACACCATATATTTT.

The CDR3, as DNA: TGTGCCAGCACTCCAGGTTGGGGGGGCTGGGAGACCCAGTACTTC. It yields the protein CASTPGWGGWETQYF. J is TRBJ2-5 and V is TRBV7-2, with D possibly being TRBD2 (7 bases). Germline lookup yields CDR1 SGHTA and CDR2 FQGNSA. The CDR3 totals 15 residues. The ends were cut back, 7 bases at V and 5 bases at J, with 20 bases in the middle.

This clone was detected once. The CDR3 protein is CASSYSIGDTQYF. CDR3 nucleotide sequence: TGTGCCAGCAGTTACTCGATAGGAGATACGCAGTATTTT. J is TRBJ2-3 and V is TRBV6-5, with D unresolved. Trimming removed 0 bases at V and 5 bases at J, with 6 bases between. Germline V gives CDR1 MNHEY, CDR2 SVGAGI. This CDR3 contains 13 residues.

This rearrangement joins TRBV5-1 to TRBJ2-7; 11 bases align to TRBD1. The CDR3 length is 17 residues. CDR1 is SGHRS, CDR2 YFSETQ, per germline. Trimming removed 4 bases from V and 0 bases from J; junction bases left unmatched: 9. The CDR3 loop reads CASSPWTGGASSYEQYF. The DNA for the CDR3 is TGCGCCAGCAGCCCATGGACAGGGGGCGCCAGCTCCTACGAGCAGTACTTC.

The genes are TRBV5-1 and TRBJ2-5; 8 bases agree with TRBD1. CDR1 SGHRS and CDR2 YFSETQ come from the germline V gene. V gave up 0 bases and J gave up 4 bases; unmatched junction bases: 5. This CDR3 is built from 15 residues. The DNA for the CDR3 is TGCGCCAGCAGCTTGGGCAGGGGGCAAGGAGAGACCCAGTACTTC. Protein product: CASSLGRGQGETQYF.

This clone was recorded only once. The rearrangement uses TRBV5-1 and TRBJ2-2, with D possibly TRBD2 on 6 matching bases. V lost 3 bases and J 7 bases, leaving 13 bases between the germline ends. CDR3 length: 14 amino acids. Germline assignment: CDR1 SGHRS and CDR2 YFSETQ. This CDR3 reads CASSWTGDFGELFF. As DNA, the CDR3 is TGCGCCAGCAGCTGGACGGGAGACTTCGGGGAGCTGTTTTTT.

This rearrangement joins TRBV7-2 to TRBJ1-1; 7 bases line up with TRBD1. CDR1 SGHTA and CDR2 FQGNSA come from the germline V gene. The CDR3 covers 13 residues. V lost 1 base to trimming and J lost 9 bases; unmatched junction nucleotides: 5. The CDR3 reads CASSLEGQAQAFF. DNA of the CDR3: TGTGCCAGCAGCTTAGAAGGACAGGCTCAAGCTTTCTTT.

On this clone itself: This may arise from a read error, as a much more abundant clone is one base away. This specimen includes other DNA sequences encoding the same CDR3. The chain has TRBV7-8 and TRBJ1-1, with unresolved D. V was trimmed by 1 base and J by 0 bases, leaving 3 bases between them. The CDR3 runs to 13 residues. CDR1 is SGHVS, CDR2 FQNEAQ, per germline. CDR3 amino acids: CASSLDLNTEAFF. CDR3 sequence (DNA): TGTGCCAGCAGCTTAGATCTGAACACTGAAGCTTTCTTT.

This chain joins TRBV6-5 and TRBJ1-2; D gene ambiguous. Trimming pared 0 bases from V and 8 bases from J, leaving 16 bases between. From germline, CDR1 is MNHEY and CDR2 SVGAGI. The CDR3 runs 15 residues. DNA of the CDR3: TGTGCCAGCAGTTACTCACGAAGCACCGGTATAGGCTACACCTTC. Protein product: CASSYSRSTGIGYTF.

This chain's CDR3 is CASSPGGGFYGYTF. The CDR3 DNA reads as TGTGCCAGCAGCCCTGGGGGGGGATTCTATGGCTACACCTTC. The chain has TRBV11-2 and TRBJ1-2, with a tentative D call TRBD1 (5 bases). CDR3 length: 14 amino acids. The ends were cut back, 5 bases at V and 4 bases at J, with 14 bases in the middle. Germline CDR1 and CDR2: SGHAT and FQNNGV.

This sequence joins TRBV7-2 and TRBJ2-7; a weak D match, TRBD1 (6 bases). CDR1 SGHTA and CDR2 FQGNSA come from the germline V gene. The CDR3 runs to 14 residues. The ends were cut back, 3 bases at V and 6 bases at J, with 15 bases in the middle. The CDR3 coding sequence is TGTGCCAGCAGCTTGGGCCAGGGGTATGGCGAGCAGTACTTC. This translates into CASSLGQGYGEQYF.

V usage is TRBV5-1 and J usage is TRBJ1-2; D may be TRBD1 (6 bases). Germline V gene data show CDR1 as SGHRS and CDR2 as YFSETQ. This CDR3 has 14 residues. The V end lost 4 bases, the J end lost 6 bases, and 16 bases lay between the germline ends. Written as DNA, the CDR3 is TGCGCCAGCAGCCTATCGACAGGCCCGGATGGCTACACCTTC. Translation gives CASSLSTGPDGYTF.

The chain employs TRBV5-6 and TRBJ1-2; TRBD1 matches at 7 bases. The CDR3 is made up of 16 amino acids. V shed 4 bases and J 3 bases; nucleotides not matched to a gene: 12. CDR1 is SGHDT, CDR2 YYEEEE, per germline. CDR3 loop: CASSPQTGMNDYGYTF. CDR3 in DNA: TGTGCCAGCAGCCCCCAGACAGGGATGAATGACTATGGCTACACCTTC.

The rearrangement links TRBV9 to TRBJ2-2; TRBD1 matches at 9 bases. There are 15 residues in the CDR3. Trimming took 0 bases from V and 7 from J; bases not matched to a gene: 4. Germline CDR1 SGDLS, CDR2 YYNGEE. CDR3 DNA sequence: TGTGCCAGCAGCGTAGCCACAGGGGGCGTCGGGGAGCTGTTTTTT. Translation: CASSVATGGVGELFF.

This chain connects TRBV28 to TRBJ1-1; tentatively, D is TRBD1 (5 bases). V was shortened by 3 bases and J by 4 bases, with 12 bases between the two germline ends. This CDR3 contains 14 residues. Germline V lookup: CDR1 MDHEN, CDR2 SYDVKM. The CDR3 reads CASSFPQGPTEAFF. In DNA form, the CDR3 reads TGTGCCAGCAGTTTCCCCCAGGGTCCCACTGAAGCTTTCTTT.

The V and J genes are TRBV9 and TRBJ2-1; 13 bases fit TRBD2. The germline V gene encodes CDR1 SGDLS and CDR2 YYNGEE. The V gene end was trimmed by 0 bases and the J gene end by 5 bases; junction bases not matched to a gene: 8. The CDR3 runs to 18 residues. Written as DNA, the CDR3 is TGTGCCAGCAGCGTAGCTCCTTCGGGGACTAGCGGGAACAATGAGCAGTTCTTC. Translating gives CASSVAPSGTSGNNEQFF.

The V and J genes are TRBV7-2 and TRBJ2-2; 13 bases are a match to TRBD2. Germline CDR1 SGHTA, CDR2 FQGNSA. CDR3 length: 17 residues. Trimming removed 6 bases from V and 5 bases from J; junction bases left unmatched: 9. CDR3: CASRHGPGLAGTGELFF. Written as DNA, the CDR3 is TGTGCCAGCAGACACGGTCCGGGACTAGCGGGGACCGGGGAGCTGTTTTTT. Full variable domain (outside the CDR3, taken from reference TRBV7-2 and TRBJ2-2): GAGVSQSPSNKVTEKGKDVELRCDPISGHTALYWYRQSLGQGLEFLIYFQGNSAPDKSGLPSDRFSAERTGGSVSTLTIQRTQQEDSAVYLCASRHGPGLAGTGELFFGEGSRLTVL.

J is TRBJ2-4 and V is TRBV6-6, with 13 bases identical to TRBD2. The CDR3 is 15 residues long. From germline, CDR1 is MNHNY and CDR2 SVGAGI (reference sequence). Trimming removed 0 bases from V and 14 bases from J; junction bases left unmatched: 7. The CDR3, as DNA: TGTGCCAGCAGTTACTCGGGACTAGCGGGACAGGCGGAGTACTTC. It translates to CASSYSGLAGQAEYF.

This clone was detected only a few times. V is TRBV6-5 and J is TRBJ1-1; D is ambiguous. This CDR3 region has 14 residues. Germline V gene data show CDR1 as MNHEY and CDR2 as SVGAGI. Trimming stripped 4 bases from V and 1 base from J, with 10 bases between. The CDR3 DNA is TGTGCCAGCAGTTTCGAAAGCAGGAACACTGAAGCTTTCTTT. Encoded protein: CASSFESRNTEAFF.

The V gene is TRBV5-1, the J gene TRBJ2-1; TRBD2 matches at 10 bases. V shed 0 bases and J 6 bases; nucleotides not matched to a gene: 3. The CDR3 has 15 residues. The germline V gene encodes CDR1 SGHRS and CDR2 YFSETQ. The CDR3 DNA follows: TGCGCCAGCAGCTTGGATCGGACTAGCGGCAATGAGCAGTTCTTC. Translating it yields CASSLDRTSGNEQFF. Complete variable domain (other parts from reference TRBV5-1 and TRBJ2-1): KAGVTQTPRYLIKTRGQQVTLSCSPISGHRSVSWYQQTPGQGLQFLFEYFSETQRNKGNFPGRFSGRQFSNSRSEMNVSTLELGDSALYLCASSLDRTSGNEQFFGPGTRLTVL.